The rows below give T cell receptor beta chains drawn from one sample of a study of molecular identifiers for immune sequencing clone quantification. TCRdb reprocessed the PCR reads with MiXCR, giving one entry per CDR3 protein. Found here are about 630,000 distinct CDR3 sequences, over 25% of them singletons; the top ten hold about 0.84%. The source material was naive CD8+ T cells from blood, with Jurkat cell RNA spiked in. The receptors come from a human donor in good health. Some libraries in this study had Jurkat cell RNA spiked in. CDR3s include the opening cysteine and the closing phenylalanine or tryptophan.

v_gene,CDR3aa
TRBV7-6,CASSLQPQGMNTEAFF
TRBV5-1,CASSAETGLDYGYTF
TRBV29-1,CSVEGGLGTATQYF
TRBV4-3,CASSQDGAMNTGELFF
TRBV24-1,CATSDFSGSIFNEQFF
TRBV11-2,CASRSTGFQETQYF
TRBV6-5,CASSHHSRGTDTQYF
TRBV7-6,CARSPGTKNTEAFF
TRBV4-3,CASSQEDGPSYEQYF
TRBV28,CASSLRLNPPAQYF
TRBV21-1,CASSFVRTFYEQYF
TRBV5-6,CASSSSVGQGAYEQYF
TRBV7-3,CASSSLAGTDTQYF
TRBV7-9,CASSSFREPLAKNIQYF
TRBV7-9,CASSLVRGATEAFF
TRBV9,CASSGGLAKGQLF
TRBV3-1,CASSAHPPGGASYEQYF
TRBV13,CASSTRTANYGYTF
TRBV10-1,CASPTDPAGADGTDTQYF
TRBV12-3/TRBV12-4,CASSWSGLAEVNTGELFF
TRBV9,CASSVVGRGGPTDTQYF
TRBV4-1,CASSQEGQGSGTEAFF
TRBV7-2,CASSEIPPGALETQYF
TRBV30,CAWLIPGPYNEQFF
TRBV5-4,CASSLSGTWNTEAFF
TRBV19,CASIRTARGTDTQYF
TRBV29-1,CSVETGQEANVLTF
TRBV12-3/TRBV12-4,CASSFSEASF
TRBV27,CASRPGLVETQYF
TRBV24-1,CATSDSTDLGTQYF
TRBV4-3,CASSQEGWGRTDTQYF
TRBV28,CAIAGGAYSPLHF